What follows is one T cell receptor beta chain and its context. Its antigen remains unknown. TCRdb's copy holds only in-frame clones and misses some; the assay was immunoSEQ multiplex PCR. The sample lists about 800,000 clones; about 96% were seen once. Naive CD8 populations comprised CD45RO-negative cells positively selected for CCR7, excluding terminally differentiated effector memory CD45RA+ cells. The entry originates in a study of shared clonotypes between healthy human individuals. Study-level findings and limits: An expected dependence of interdonor clonotype sharing on sequencing depth was noted.

CDR1 and CDR2 (germline): DFQATT, SNEGSKA (reference sequence). V dropped 6 bases and J dropped 3 bases, with 6 bases sitting between them. The CDR3 sequence is 11 residues long. The sequenced material came from naive CD8+ T cells sorted from blood. The rearrangement uses TRBV20-1 and TRBJ2-1; no definite D call. The sequence derives from a young man in good health. This CDR3 reads CSADGYNEQFF. The DNA for the CDR3 is TGCAGTGCCGACGGCTACAATGAGCAGTTCTTC.